This T cell receptor beta chain was identified during a study of cytomegalovirus exposure and HLA in healthy donors. The PCR contained 60 Vbeta and 13 Jbeta primers. The data were produced by immunoSEQ multiplex PCR, yet TCRdb's version contains in-frame clones alone and is incomplete. Of some 90,000 clones in the sample, 65% to 75% are singletons; the top ten hold 13% to 15%. Germline CDR1 is LNHDA and CDR2 is SQIVND (reference sequence). V dropped 11 bases and J dropped 8 bases, with 21 bases sitting between them. The CDR3 is made up of 13 amino acids. Material for sequencing was PBMCs. This TCR derives from a woman between 65 and 79 years old in good health and CMV-seropositive. This chain links TRBV19 with TRBJ1-2; D call uncertain. CDR3 sequence reads: CAVLRGSAGGYTF. The CDR3 DNA reads as TGTGCCGTACTAAGAGGGTCGGCGGGAGGCTACACCTTC.